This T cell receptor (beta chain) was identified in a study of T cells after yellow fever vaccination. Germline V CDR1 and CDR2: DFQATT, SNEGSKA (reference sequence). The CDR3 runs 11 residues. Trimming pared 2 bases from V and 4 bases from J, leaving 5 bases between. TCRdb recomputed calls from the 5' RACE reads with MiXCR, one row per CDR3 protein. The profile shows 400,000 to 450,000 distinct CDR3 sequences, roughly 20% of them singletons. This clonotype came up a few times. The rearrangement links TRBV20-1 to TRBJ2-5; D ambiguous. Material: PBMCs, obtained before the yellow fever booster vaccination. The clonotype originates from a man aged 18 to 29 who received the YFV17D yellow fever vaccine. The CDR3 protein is CSARTSETQYF. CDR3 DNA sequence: TGCAGTGCTAGAACCTCAGAGACCCAGTACTTC.